A single sample gave rise to the 2 T cell receptor beta chains below, sequenced in a study of blood T cell repertoires in COVID-19. The data were produced by immunoSEQ multiplex PCR, yet TCRdb's version contains in-frame clones alone and is incomplete. The table records more than 200,000 clones, approximately 80% of them present only once. The sequencing sample was made of peripheral blood. The source of these receptors is a woman aged 40 to 50 with active or convalescent COVID-19.

The chain is built from TRBV9 and TRBJ1-3; the D gene is possibly TRBD1 (6 bases). V lost 4 bases, J lost 7 bases, and 24 bases lay in between. Germline CDR1 SGDLS, CDR2 YYNGEE. The CDR3 spans 17 residues. DNA for the CDR3: TGTGCCAGCAGCCTCAGGCCCGATACAGGGAATTGGAACACCATATATTTT. It yields the protein CASSLRPDTGNWNTIYF.

CDR3: CASSLGAAGRNEQFF. The CDR3, as DNA: TGTGCCAGCAGCCTTGGAGCAGCCGGTAGGAATGAGCAGTTCTTC. V gene TRBV7-3 combines with J gene TRBJ2-1; no reliable D call. The CDR3 contains 15 residues. The V gene's germline CDR1 is SGHTA and CDR2 FQGTGA. V gave up 5 bases and J gave up 7 bases, with 18 bases separating them.